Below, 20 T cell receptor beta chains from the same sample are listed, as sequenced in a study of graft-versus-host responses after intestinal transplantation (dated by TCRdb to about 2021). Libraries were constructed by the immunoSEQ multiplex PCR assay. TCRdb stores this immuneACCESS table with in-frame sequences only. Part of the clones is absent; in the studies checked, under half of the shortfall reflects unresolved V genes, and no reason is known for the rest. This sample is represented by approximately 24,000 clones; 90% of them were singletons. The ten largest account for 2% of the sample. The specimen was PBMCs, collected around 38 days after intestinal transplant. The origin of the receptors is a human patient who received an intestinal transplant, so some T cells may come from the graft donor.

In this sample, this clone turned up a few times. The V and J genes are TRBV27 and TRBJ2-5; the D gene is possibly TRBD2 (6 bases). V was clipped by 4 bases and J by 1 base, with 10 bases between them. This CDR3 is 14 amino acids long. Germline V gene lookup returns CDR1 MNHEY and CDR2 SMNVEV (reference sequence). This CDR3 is CASSSSGPQETQYF. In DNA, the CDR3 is TGTGCCAGCAGTTCAAGCGGGCCCCAAGAGACCCAGTACTTC.

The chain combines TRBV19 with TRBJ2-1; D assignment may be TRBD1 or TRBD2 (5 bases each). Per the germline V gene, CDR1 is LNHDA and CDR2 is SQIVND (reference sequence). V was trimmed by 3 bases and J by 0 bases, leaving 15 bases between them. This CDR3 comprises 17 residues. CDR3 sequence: CASSIFGDRYSYNEQFF. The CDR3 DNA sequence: TGTGCCAGTAGTATTTTCGGGGACCGTTACTCCTACAATGAGCAGTTCTTC.

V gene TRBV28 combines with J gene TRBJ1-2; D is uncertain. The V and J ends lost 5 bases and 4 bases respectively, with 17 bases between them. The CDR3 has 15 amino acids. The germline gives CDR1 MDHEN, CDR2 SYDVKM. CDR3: CASSPYLDGFYGYTF. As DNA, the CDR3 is TGTGCCAGCAGTCCCTATTTGGACGGATTCTATGGCTACACCTTC.

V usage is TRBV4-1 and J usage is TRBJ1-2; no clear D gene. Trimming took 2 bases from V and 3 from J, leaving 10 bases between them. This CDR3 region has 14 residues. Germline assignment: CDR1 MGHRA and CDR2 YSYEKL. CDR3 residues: CASSQRRVYYGYTF. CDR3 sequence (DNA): TGCGCCAGCAGCCAACGGAGGGTGTACTATGGCTACACCTTC.

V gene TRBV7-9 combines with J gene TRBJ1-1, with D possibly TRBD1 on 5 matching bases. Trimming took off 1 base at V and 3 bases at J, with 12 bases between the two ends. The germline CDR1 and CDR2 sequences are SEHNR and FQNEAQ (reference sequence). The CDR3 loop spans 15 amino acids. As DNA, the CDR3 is TGTGCCAGCAGCTTAGTAGGCAGGGAGGACACTGAAGCTTTCTTT. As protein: CASSLVGREDTEAFF.

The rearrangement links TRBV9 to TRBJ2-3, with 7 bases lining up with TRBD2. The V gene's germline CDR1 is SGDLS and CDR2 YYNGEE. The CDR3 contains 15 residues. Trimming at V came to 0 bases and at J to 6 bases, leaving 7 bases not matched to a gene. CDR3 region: CASSVEAGPADTQYF. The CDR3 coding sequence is TGTGCCAGCAGCGTAGAAGCGGGGCCGGCGGATACGCAGTATTTT. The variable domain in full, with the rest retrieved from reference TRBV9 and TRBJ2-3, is DSGVTQTPKHLITATGQRVTLRCSPRSGDLSVYWYQQSLDQGLQFLIQYYNGEERAKGNILERFSAQQFPDLHSELNLSSLELGDSALYFCASSVEAGPADTQYFGPGTRLTVL.

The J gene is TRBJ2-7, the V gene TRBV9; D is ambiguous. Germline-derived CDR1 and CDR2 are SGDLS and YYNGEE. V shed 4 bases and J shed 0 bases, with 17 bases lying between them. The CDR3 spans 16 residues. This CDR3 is CASSPTSSPASYEQYF. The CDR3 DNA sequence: TGTGCCAGCAGCCCCACAAGTTCCCCAGCCTCCTACGAGCAGTACTTC.

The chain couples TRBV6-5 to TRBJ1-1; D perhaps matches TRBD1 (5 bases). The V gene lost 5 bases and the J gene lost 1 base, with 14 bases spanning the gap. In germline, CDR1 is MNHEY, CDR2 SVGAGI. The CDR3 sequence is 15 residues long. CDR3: CASSIFDRENTEAFF. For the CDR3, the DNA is TGTGCCAGCAGTATTTTCGACAGAGAGAACACTGAAGCTTTCTTT.

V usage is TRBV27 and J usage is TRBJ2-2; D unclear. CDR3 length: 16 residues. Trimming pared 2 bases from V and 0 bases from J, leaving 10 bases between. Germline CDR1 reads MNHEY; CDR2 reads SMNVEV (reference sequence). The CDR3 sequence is CASSLATRANTGELFF. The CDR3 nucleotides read TGTGCCAGCAGTTTAGCGACCAGAGCGAACACCGGGGAGCTGTTTTTT.

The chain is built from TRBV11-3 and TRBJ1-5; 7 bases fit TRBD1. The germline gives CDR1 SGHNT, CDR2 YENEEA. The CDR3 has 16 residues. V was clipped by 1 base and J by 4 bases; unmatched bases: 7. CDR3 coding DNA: TGTGCCAGCAGCTTAGCAGGGGGGGGAAGAAATCAGCCCCAGCATTTT. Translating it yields CASSLAGGGRNQPQHF.

CDR3 protein: CASSLLWQPNTEAFF. The CDR3 DNA is TGCGCCAGCAGCTTGTTGTGGCAGCCCAACACTGAAGCTTTCTTT. The chain joins TRBV5-1 to TRBJ1-1; D is uncertain. Germline V gives CDR1 SGHRS, CDR2 YFSETQ. This CDR3 contains 15 residues. Trimming took off 1 base at V and 2 bases at J, with 12 bases between the two ends.

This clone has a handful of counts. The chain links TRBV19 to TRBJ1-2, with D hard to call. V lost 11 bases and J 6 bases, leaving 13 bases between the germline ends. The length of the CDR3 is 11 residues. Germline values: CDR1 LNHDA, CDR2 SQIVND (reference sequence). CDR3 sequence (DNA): TGTGCCGTCCCGGACCAAGATGGCTACACCTTC. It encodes CAVPDQDGYTF.

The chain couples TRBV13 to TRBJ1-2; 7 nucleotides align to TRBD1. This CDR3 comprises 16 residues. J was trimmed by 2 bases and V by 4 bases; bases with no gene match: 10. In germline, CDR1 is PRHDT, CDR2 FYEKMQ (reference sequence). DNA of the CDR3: TGTGCCAGCAGCTCAACAGGGGCCAGCCGAAACTATGGCTACACCTTC. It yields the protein CASSSTGASRNYGYTF. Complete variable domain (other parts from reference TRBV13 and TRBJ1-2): AAGVIQSPRHLIKEKRETATLKCYPIPRHDTVYWYQQGPGQDPQFLISFYEKMQSDKGSIPDRFSAQQFSDYHSELNMSSLELGDSALYFCASSSTGASRNYGYTFGSGTRLTVV.

In DNA form, the CDR3 reads TGTGCCAGCAGTTTATTGGCGGGAGTCCCCTACGAGCAGTACTTC. Residues: CASSLLAGVPYEQYF. The genes are TRBV27 and TRBJ2-7; 7 positions agree with TRBD2. With V trimmed by 1 base and J by 2 bases, 5 bases remained unmatched. Germline values: CDR1 MNHEY, CDR2 SMNVEV (reference sequence). This CDR3 spans 15 amino acids.

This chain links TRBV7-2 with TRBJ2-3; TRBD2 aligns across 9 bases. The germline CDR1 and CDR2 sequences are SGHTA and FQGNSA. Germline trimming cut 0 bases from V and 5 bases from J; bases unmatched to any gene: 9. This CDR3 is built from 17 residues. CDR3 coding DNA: TGTGCCAGCAGCTTAGCGCTTCGAGTAGCGGGAGTAGATACGCAGTATTTT. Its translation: CASSLALRVAGVDTQYF.

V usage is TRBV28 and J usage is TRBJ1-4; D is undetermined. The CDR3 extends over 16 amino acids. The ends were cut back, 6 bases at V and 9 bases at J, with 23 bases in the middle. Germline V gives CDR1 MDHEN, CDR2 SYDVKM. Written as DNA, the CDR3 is TGTGCCAGCAGCCAACCTGGCATCTCTCAGAGGAAAAAACTGTTTTTT. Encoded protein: CASSQPGISQRKKLFF.

The CDR3 DNA is TGCGCCAGCAGCTTGGGGGTCAATGAGCAGTTCTTC. It is translated as CASSLGVNEQFF. The V call is TRBV5-1, the J call TRBJ2-1; D uncertain. Germline V gives CDR1 SGHRS, CDR2 YFSETQ. The CDR3 has 12 residues. V was pared by 0 bases and J by 6 bases, with 4 bases between.

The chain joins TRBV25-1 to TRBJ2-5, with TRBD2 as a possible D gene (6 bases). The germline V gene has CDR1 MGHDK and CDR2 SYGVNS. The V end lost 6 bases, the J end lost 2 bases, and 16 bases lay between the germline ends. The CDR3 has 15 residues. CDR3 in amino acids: CASSLMGLSQETQYF. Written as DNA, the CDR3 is TGTGCCAGCAGCCTGATGGGACTGTCTCAAGAGACCCAGTACTTC.

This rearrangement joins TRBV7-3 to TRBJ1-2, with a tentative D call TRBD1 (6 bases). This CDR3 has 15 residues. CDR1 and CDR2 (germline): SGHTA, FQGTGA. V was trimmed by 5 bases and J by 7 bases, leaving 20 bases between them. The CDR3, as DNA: TGTGCCAGCAGCGTTGGATATGGGGGCGGTTGTGGCTACACCTTC. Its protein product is CASSVGYGGGCGYTF.

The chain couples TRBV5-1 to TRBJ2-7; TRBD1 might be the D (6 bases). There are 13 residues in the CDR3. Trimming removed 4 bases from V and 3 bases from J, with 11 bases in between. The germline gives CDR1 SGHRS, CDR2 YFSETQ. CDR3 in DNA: TGCGCCAGCAGCCTCGGACAGAACTACGAGCAGTACTTC. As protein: CASSLGQNYEQYF.